This TCR beta chain appears in the sequencing data of a study of blood T cell repertoires in COVID-19. Across the study: From the United States, Italy and Spain came samples of acute and convalescent COVID-19. The analysed material was cDNA or gDNA that came from T cells, B-cell-depleted T cells, or PBMCs.

Method: immunoSEQ multiplex PCR; TCRdb's copy keeps in-frame clones and lacks some. The table lists 65,000 to 100,000 clones, almost 90% of them singletons. V was trimmed by 8 bases and J by 1 base, leaving 11 bases between them. CDR3 length: 13 amino acids. Material for sequencing was peripheral blood. This sequence originates from an elderly woman with acute or convalescent COVID-19. V usage is TRBV12-3 or TRBV12-4 and J usage is TRBJ1-1; D is unclear. The DNA of the CDR3 is TGTGCCAGCTGGAGGGAGGAGAACACTGAAGCTTTCTTT. It translates to CASWREENTEAFF.